This is a list of T cell receptor beta chains from one sample in a study of blood T cell repertoires in COVID-19. Sequencing was performed with immunoSEQ multiplex PCR; in TCRdb, only in-frame clones are kept and a portion is missing. The table shows under 50,000 clones, with 90% occurring only once. The source material was peripheral blood. The origin of the receptors is a man between 70 and 80 years old with active COVID-19. CDR3s include the opening cysteine and the closing phenylalanine or tryptophan. D genes are given only for firm matches. A clone size is listed for some rows: how often the clone was seen (once, few, many), or a class if it is expanded.

d_gene,v_gene,abundance,j_gene,CDR3nt,CDR3aa
TRBD2,TRBV3-1/TRBV3-2,.,TRBJ2-2,TGTGCCAGCAGCCACGCGACTAGCGGGGGAACCGGGGAGCTGTTTTTT,CASSHATSGGTGELFF
TRBD2,TRBV6-1,.,TRBJ2-5,TGTGCCAGCAGTGAAAATAGCGGACTAGTTGTAGAGACCCAGTACTTC,CASSENSGLVVETQYF
TRBD1,TRBV5-1,.,TRBJ1-6,TGCGCCAGCAGCCACGGGACAGGGGAATCCTATAATTCACCCCTCCACTTT,CASSHGTGESYNSPLHF
TRBD2,TRBV7-6,.,TRBJ2-3,TGTGCCAGCAGCCTAGCGGGGGGGAGCACAGATACGCAGTATTTT,CASSLAGGSTDTQYF
.,TRBV10-3,.,TRBJ1-1,TGTGCCATCAGTGATCCGGGACAACCGAACACTGAAGCTTTCTTT,CAISDPGQPNTEAFF
.,TRBV4-2,.,TRBJ1-5,TGTGCCAGCAGCCAGGACAGCGGACGTAATCAGCCCCAGCATTTT,CASSQDSGRNQPQHF
TRBD2,TRBV5-1,.,TRBJ2-5,TGCGCCAGCAGAATAACCCTAGCGGGATACCAAGAGACCCAGTACTTC,CASRITLAGYQETQYF
TRBD2,TRBV19,.,TRBJ2-1,TGTGCCAGTACCTTTGGAGCGGGAGTGGTCAATGAGCAGTTCTTC,CASTFGAGVVNEQFF
.,TRBV30,.,TRBJ2-2,TGTGCTGCACAGTTCACCGGGGAGCTGTTTTTT,CAAQFTGELFF
TRBD1,TRBV7-8,.,TRBJ2-7,TGTGCCAGCAGCAAGGGACAGTGGGGCTACGAGCAGTACTTC,CASSKGQWGYEQYF
TRBD1,TRBV30,.,TRBJ1-1,TGTGCCTGGGAGGGACAGAGTAACACTGAAGCTTTCTTT,CAWEGQSNTEAFF
TRBD1,TRBV27,.,TRBJ1-2,TGTGCCAGCAGTTCGATGACAGGGCCAAACTATGGCTACACCTTC,CASSSMTGPNYGYTF
TRBD1,TRBV19,.,TRBJ1-1,TGTGCCAGTAGCAACCTACCGGGACAGGGGATCACTGAAGCTTTCTTT,CASSNLPGQGITEAFF
TRBD1,TRBV7-8,once,TRBJ2-6,TGTGCCAGCAGCTTACCCCGAGGGGGCGTAATCTCTGGGGCCAACGTCCTGACTTTC,CASSLPRGGVISGANVLTF
TRBD2,TRBV6-2/TRBV6-3,.,TRBJ2-2,TGTGCCAGCAGTTGGGGGGGCACCGGGGAGCTGTTTTTT,CASSWGGTGELFF
.,TRBV11-2,.,TRBJ1-3,TGTGCCAGCAGCGCAGGGGTTGCTGGAAACACCATATATTTT,CASSAGVAGNTIYF
.,TRBV3-1/TRBV3-2,.,TRBJ1-2,TGTGCCAGCAGCCCGGGACTCTATGGCTACACCTTC,CASSPGLYGYTF
.,TRBV7-2,.,TRBJ2-6,TGTGCCAGCAGCTTATGGACTCCCTCTGGGGCCAACGTCCTGACTTTC,CASSLWTPSGANVLTF
.,TRBV18,.,TRBJ1-3,TGTGCCAGCTCACCAGACAGCCTGGGAAACACCATATATTTT,CASSPDSLGNTIYF
.,TRBV5-1,.,TRBJ2-2,TGCGCCAGCAGCAGGCAGGGGTTAGCCGGGGAGCTGTTTTTT,CASSRQGLAGELFF
TRBD1,TRBV27,.,TRBJ2-5,TGTGCCAGCGGCCGGGACAGCATGTACCAAGAGACCCAGTACTTC,CASGRDSMYQETQYF
.,TRBV18,.,TRBJ2-1,TGTGCCAGCTCACCACGGTCCCCGGGGGGCCGAGGGTACAATGAGCAGTTCTTC,CASSPRSPGGRGYNEQFF
.,TRBV6-2/TRBV6-3,.,TRBJ2-5,TGTGCCAGCAGCCCCGGGATTGGTAGCGGTACCTTCCAAGAGACCCAGTACTTC,CASSPGIGSGTFQETQYF
.,TRBV28,.,TRBJ1-4,TGTGCCAGCAGTTATGGTTCTGGGCTTAATGAAAAACTGTTTTTT,CASSYGSGLNEKLFF
TRBD2,TRBV6-6,.,TRBJ2-3,TGTGCCAGCACCTTAGCGGGAGGGCCTCGCACAGATACGCAGTATTTT,CASTLAGGPRTDTQYF
TRBD2,TRBV7-9,once,TRBJ2-1,TGTGCCAGCAGCTTTAGCGGGAGAGTCGGCAATGAGCAGTTCTTC,CASSFSGRVGNEQFF
.,TRBV11-1,.,TRBJ1-1,TGTGCCAGCAGCGCGAACAGGAACACTGAAGCTTTCTTT,CASSANRNTEAFF
.,TRBV4-1,.,TRBJ1-3,TGCGCCAGCAGCCAAGAAACGCGAGGAAACACCATATATTTT,CASSQETRGNTIYF
.,TRBV12-3/TRBV12-4,once,TRBJ1-2,TGTGCCAGCAGTGGGGCCAGCCAAGGCTACACCTTC,CASSGASQGYTF
.,TRBV4-3,.,TRBJ1-3,TGCGCCAGCAGCCAAGAAGGGGTCGGTGGAAACACCATATATTTT,CASSQEGVGGNTIYF
.,TRBV21-1,.,TRBJ1-6,TGTGCCAGCAGCAAACAGGGGTATAGATCACCCCTCCACTTT,CASSKQGYRSPLHF
.,TRBV28,.,TRBJ2-7,TGTGCCAGCAGTTTGGGAGCGGCGGGCTTAGGGGAGCAGTACTTC,CASSLGAAGLGEQYF
TRBD1,TRBV27,.,TRBJ2-1,TGTGCCAGCAGTTTTTGGGACAGGGTTGGCAATGAGCAGTTCTTC,CASSFWDRVGNEQFF
TRBD2,TRBV27,.,TRBJ2-5,TGTGCCAGCAGTTCGGCCTCGGGACTAGCGGGGGGGCGATCACAGACCCAGTACTTC,CASSSASGLAGGRSQTQYF
TRBD2,TRBV6-5,.,TRBJ2-3,TGTGCCAGCAGACGCCTAGCGGGGGGCACAGATACGCAGTATTTT,CASRRLAGGTDTQYF
TRBD2,TRBV5-4,.,TRBJ2-5,TGTGCCAGCAGCTTGGGACTAGCGGGCCCCCAAGAGACCCAGTACTTC,CASSLGLAGPQETQYF
TRBD2,TRBV4-1,.,TRBJ2-1,TGCGCCAGCAGCCAGAAAACCGGGACTAGCGGATACAATGAGCAGTTCTTC,CASSQKTGTSGYNEQFF
TRBD2,TRBV6-1,.,TRBJ2-5,TGTGCCAGCAGTGGCCTTGGGCGGGGGATAGGGGAGACCCAGTACTTC,CASSGLGRGIGETQYF
TRBD2,TRBV27,.,TRBJ2-3,TGTGCCAGCAGTTTAAGGGGGGGCGGGGGGCCCCAGTATTTT,CASSLRGGGGPQYF
.,TRBV7-3,few,TRBJ1-1,TGTGCCAGCAGCTTAAAGCCAGGGAACACTGAAGCTTTCTTT,CASSLKPGNTEAFF
TRBD1,TRBV10-2,.,TRBJ2-3,TGCGCCAGCAGGGACAGGGATACGCAGTATTTT,CASRDRDTQYF
TRBD1,TRBV27,.,TRBJ1-1,TGTGCCAGCAGTCCCCGACAGGGACCGAACACTGAAGCTTTCTTT,CASSPRQGPNTEAFF
.,TRBV2,.,TRBJ1-1,TGTGCCAGCAGCGCCGCACGGACAGACACTGAAGCTTTCTTT,CASSAARTDTEAFF
.,TRBV6-5,once,TRBJ2-7,TGTGCCAGCAGTTACAACGGGCCAGGGGACGAGCAGTACTTC,CASSYNGPGDEQYF
TRBD2,TRBV2,.,TRBJ2-7,TGTGCCAGCAGAGCGGGGGACCTCTACGAGCAGTACTTC,CASRAGDLYEQYF
.,TRBV27,.,TRBJ2-7,TGTGCCAGCAGTTCAGGGGAGTGGGCTGGTTCCTACGAGCAGTACTTC,CASSSGEWAGSYEQYF
TRBD2,TRBV4-3,.,TRBJ2-3,TGCGCCAGCAGCCATAGCGGGGGCTTCACAGATACGCAGTATTTT,CASSHSGGFTDTQYF
TRBD1,TRBV15,.,TRBJ2-1,TGTGCCACCAGCAGAGATGGGGACAGCAATGAGCAGTTCTTC,CATSRDGDSNEQFF
.,TRBV18,once,TRBJ1-3,TGTGCCAGCTCATATTTTTCTCAAACAGGCACACGCTCTGGAAACACCATATATTTT,CASSYFSQTGTRSGNTIYF
TRBD1,TRBV18,.,TRBJ1-5,TGTGCCAGCTCACCCAGACAGGGAAAAGGCAATCAGCCCCAGCATTTT,CASSPRQGKGNQPQHF